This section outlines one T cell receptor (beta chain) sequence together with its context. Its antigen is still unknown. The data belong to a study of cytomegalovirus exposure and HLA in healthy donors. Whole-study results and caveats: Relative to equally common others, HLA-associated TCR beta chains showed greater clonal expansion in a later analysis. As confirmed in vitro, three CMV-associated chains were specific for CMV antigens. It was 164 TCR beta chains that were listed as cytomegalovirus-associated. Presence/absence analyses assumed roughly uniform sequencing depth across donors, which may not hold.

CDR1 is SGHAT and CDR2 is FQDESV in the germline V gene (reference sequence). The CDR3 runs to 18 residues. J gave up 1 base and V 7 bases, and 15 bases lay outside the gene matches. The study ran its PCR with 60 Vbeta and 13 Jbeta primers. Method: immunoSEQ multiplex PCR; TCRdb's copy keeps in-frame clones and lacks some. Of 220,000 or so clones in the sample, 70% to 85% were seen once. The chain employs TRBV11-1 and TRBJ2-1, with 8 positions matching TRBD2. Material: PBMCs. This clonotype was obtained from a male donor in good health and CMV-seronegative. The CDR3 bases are TGTGCCAGCACTGTAGAGGGGTCTAGCGGGTTTTCCTACAATGAGCAGTTCTTC. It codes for CASTVEGSSGFSYNEQFF.